The 25 T cell receptor beta chains presented below share a single source sample, sequenced in a study of T-cell reconstitution after alpha-beta-depleted transplantation in children (dated by TCRdb to between 2015 and 2016). The library was built by means of PCR. Sequencing was carried out with an Illumina HiSeq 2500. TCR libraries were prepared with molecular barcoding, using unique molecular identifiers to normalize TCRbeta repertoire quantification. TCRdb reprocessing: public reads trimmed at Q25 with fastp, clones called with MiXCR, in-frame beta chains kept. Every CDR3 protein is listed once, alongside the most common genes and DNA of its rows. This sample holds 80,000 or so distinct CDR3 sequences; over 12% were observed only once. The ten top clones hold about 26% of the sample. Read against the paper, the sample's treatment or condition label means: allogeneic hematopoietic cell transplantation with graft depleted of TCRalphabeta T cells and CD19 B cells.

This specimen consisted of PBMCs, mostly from graft donor cells, obtained 180 days after TCRalphabeta/CD19-depleted stem cell transplant. The receptors stem from a male patient between 2 and 9 years old who had a stem cell transplant for acute lymphoblastic leukemia, so the T cells may come from the graft donor.

CDR3 nucleotides: TGTGCCAGCTCACCCAAAGTCAGCGGCTACACCTTC. Residues: CASSPKVSGYTF. The chain combines TRBV18 with TRBJ1-2; D gene ambiguous. Per germline, CDR1 KGHSH and CDR2 LQKENI. CDR3 length equals 12 residues. V was clipped by 3 bases and J by 8 bases, with 10 bases between them.

The chain links TRBV7-8 to TRBJ1-5; D is ambiguous. With 5 bases removed from V and 4 bases from J, the gap between germline ends came to 6 bases. The CDR3 runs 12 residues. CDR1 and CDR2 from the germline V gene are SGHVS and FQNEAQ. This CDR3 is CASSERNQPQHF. In nucleotides, the CDR3 is TGTGCCAGCAGCGAGCGAAATCAGCCCCAGCATTTT.

V gene TRBV12-3 or TRBV12-4 combines with J gene TRBJ1-5, with D hard to call. There are 15 residues in the CDR3. Trimming removed 0 bases from V and 6 bases from J, with 12 bases in between. The CDR3 reads CASSLAGQVGQPQHF. The CDR3 DNA sequence: TGTGCCAGCAGTTTAGCTGGGCAGGTGGGTCAGCCCCAGCATTTT.

This clonotype was seen more than once but under ten times. J is TRBJ2-3 and V is TRBV20-1; D perhaps matches TRBD1 (6 bases). Germline CDR1 is DFQATT and CDR2 is SNEGSKA (reference sequence). The CDR3 runs to 12 residues. Trimming pared 1 base from V and 5 bases from J, leaving 7 bases between. CDR3 region: CSARARGDTQYF. CDR3 DNA sequence: TGCAGTGCTAGAGCCAGGGGAGATACGCAGTATTTT.

This chain links TRBV30 with TRBJ2-3; 11 positions match TRBD2. The CDR3 has 15 amino acids. CDR1 GTSNPN and CDR2 SVGIG come from the germline V gene (reference sequence). V shed 3 bases and J 1 base; nucleotides not matched to a gene: 3. CDR3 sequence: CAWSLSGGGTDTQYF. In nucleotides, the CDR3 is TGTGCCTGGAGCCTTAGCGGGGGGGGCACAGATACGCAGTATTTT.

The rearrangement links TRBV10-1 to TRBJ2-7, with 12 positions matching TRBD1. CDR1 and CDR2 (germline): WNHNN, SYGVQD (reference sequence). The CDR3 has 16 amino acids. V was clipped by 6 bases and J by 3 bases; unmatched bases: 9. The chain's CDR3 is CASSPGTGGHYYEQYF. The CDR3 nucleotides read TGCGCCAGCAGCCCCGGGACAGGGGGCCACTACTACGAGCAGTACTTC.

This clonotype was found many times. The genes are TRBV24-1 and TRBJ1-2; D is perhaps TRBD1 (6 bases). Germline values: CDR1 KGHDR, CDR2 SFDVKD. There are 11 residues in the CDR3. The ends were cut back, 9 bases at V and 6 bases at J, with 10 bases in the middle. The CDR3 bases are TGTGCCACCTTTTCAGGGGATGGCTACACCTTC. Its translation is CATFSGDGYTF.

This sequence joins TRBV6-1 and TRBJ1-1, with D unclear. There are 12 residues in the CDR3. V lost 6 bases to trimming and J lost 3 bases, with 8 bases between them. Germline CDR1 and CDR2: MNHNS and SASEGT. In DNA, the CDR3 is TGTGCCAGCAGCCGACACTACACTGAAGCTTTCTTT. Encoded protein: CASSRHYTEAFF.

The rearrangement joins TRBV24-1 to TRBJ2-7; possibly TRBD1 or TRBD2 for D (5 bases each). The length of the CDR3 is 12 residues. Germline assignment: CDR1 KGHDR and CDR2 SFDVKD. V was cut by 4 bases and J by 6 bases, with 9 bases left in between. CDR3 sequence: CATSDPGTEQYF. Written as DNA, the CDR3 is TGTGCCACCAGTGACCCAGGGACCGAGCAGTACTTC.

This clonotype was seen ten or more times. The chain uses TRBV10-3 and TRBJ2-3; TRBD1 aligns across 8 bases. Trimming cost V 11 bases and J 6 bases; bases outside gene matches: 10. The CDR3 runs to 13 residues. Germline values: CDR1 ENHRY, CDR2 SYGVKD. The CDR3 nucleotides are TGTGCCGGAAGGACAGGGCAAGGGGATACGCAGTATTTT. This gives the protein CAGRTGQGDTQYF.

The rearrangement joins TRBV6-1 to TRBJ2-1, with no clear D. The CDR3 loop spans 15 amino acids. Trimming left V 7 bases short and J 2 bases short, with 15 bases between. The germline CDR1 and CDR2 sequences are MNHNS and SASEGT. In DNA, the CDR3 is TGTGCCAGCATCCTCCGGTCACCGACCTACAATGAGCAGTTCTTC. Translated, it gives CASILRSPTYNEQFF.

V usage is TRBV5-1 and J usage is TRBJ2-2; D perhaps matches TRBD2 (5 bases). Germline-derived CDR1 and CDR2 are SGHRS and YFSETQ. Deletions cut 6 bases from V and 0 bases from J, with 15 bases between. This CDR3 contains 16 residues. CDR3 sequence reads: CASTFVGVANTGELFF. As DNA, the CDR3 is TGCGCCAGCACCTTTGTCGGGGTCGCGAACACCGGGGAGCTGTTTTTT.

This clonotype was counted a few times. The rearrangement uses TRBV20-1 and TRBJ1-1; D is possibly TRBD1 (5 bases). The germline CDR1 and CDR2 sequences are DFQATT and SNEGSKA (reference sequence). This CDR3 is built from 11 residues. The CDR3 region is CILGLNTEAFF. CDR3 bases: TGCATCCTGGGGCTGAACACTGAAGCTTTCTTT.

This clonotype has more than one count but fewer than ten. V and J are TRBV7-9 and TRBJ2-7; D might be TRBD1 or TRBD2, each matching 5 bases. V gave up 4 bases and J gave up 6 bases, with 13 bases separating them. The germline V gene has CDR1 SEHNR and CDR2 FQNEAQ (reference sequence). CDR3 length: 13 residues. This CDR3 reads CASSSPSGPEQYF. The CDR3 coding sequence is TGTGCCAGCAGCTCCCCTTCGGGGCCCGAGCAGTACTTC.

The J gene is TRBJ1-2, the V gene TRBV24-1; no definite D call. The V gene lost 7 bases and the J gene lost 5 bases, with 13 bases spanning the gap. The CDR3 is made up of 13 amino acids. CDR1 and CDR2 from the germline V gene are KGHDR and SFDVKD. CDR3 amino acids: CATSRHGYYGYTF. DNA for the CDR3: TGTGCCACCAGCCGACATGGATATTATGGCTACACCTTC.

The gene calls are TRBV6-1 and TRBJ2-3; D may correspond to TRBD1 or TRBD2 (5 bases each). From germline, CDR1 is MNHNS and CDR2 SASEGT. The ends were cut back, 6 bases at V and 5 bases at J, with 24 bases in the middle. The CDR3 extends over 17 amino acids. The CDR3 coding sequence is TGTGCCAGCAGGGAGCTCCTCCGAGGGGCGCAGATAGATACGCAGTATTTT. It codes for CASRELLRGAQIDTQYF.

V gene TRBV6-5 combines with J gene TRBJ1-2; the D is unclear. Germline values: CDR1 MNHEY, CDR2 SVGAGI. Trimming shortened V by 2 bases and J by 0 bases, and 13 bases separated the two germline ends. The length of the CDR3 is 16 residues. The CDR3 DNA reads as TGTGCCAGCAGTTACCCTATTGAGCTAGCTAACTATGGCTACACCTTC. Translating it yields CASSYPIELANYGYTF.

This clonotype was observed many times. The rearrangement joins TRBV5-5 to TRBJ2-5; D perhaps matches TRBD1 (5 bases). Trimming took off 3 bases at V and 4 bases at J, with 13 bases between the two ends. Germline V gene data show CDR1 as SGHKS and CDR2 as YYEKEE (reference sequence). The CDR3 consists of 14 residues. The CDR3 sequence is CASSSRTRGETQYF. CDR3 DNA: TGTGCCAGCAGCTCCCGGACAAGGGGAGAGACCCAGTACTTC.

The rearrangement links TRBV7-2 to TRBJ2-3; no clear D. The CDR3 has 13 residues. Germline assignment: CDR1 SGHTA and CDR2 FQGNSA. V dropped 5 bases and J dropped 2 bases, with 8 bases sitting between them. The CDR3 nucleotides read TGTGCCAGCAGCCTAGTAAACACAGATACGCAGTATTTT. This translates into CASSLVNTDTQYF. Based on the CDR3 plus reference TRBV7-2 and TRBJ2-3, the full variable domain is GAGVSQSPSNKVTEKGKDVELRCDPISGHTALYWYRQSLGQGLEFLIYFQGNSAPDKSGLPSDRFSAERTGGSVSTLTIQRTQQEDSAVYLCASSLVNTDTQYFGPGTRLTVL.

This chain links TRBV20-1 with TRBJ2-1; perhaps TRBD2 as D (7 bases). The CDR3 has 14 amino acids. Germline V lookup: CDR1 DFQATT, CDR2 SNEGSKA (reference sequence). The V and J ends lost 1 base and 12 bases respectively, with 19 bases between them. The CDR3 reads CSARAPSGARGQFF. In DNA form, the CDR3 reads TGCAGTGCTAGAGCCCCTAGCGGAGCCAGGGGGCAGTTCTTC.

This rearrangement joins TRBV9 to TRBJ1-1, with no clear D. Germline V gene data show CDR1 as SGDLS and CDR2 as YYNGEE. V was shortened by 0 bases and J by 1 base, with 4 bases between the two germline ends. This CDR3 region has 13 residues. The CDR3 protein is CASSVERNTEAFF. CDR3 bases: TGTGCCAGCAGCGTAGAAAGGAACACTGAAGCTTTCTTT. Drawing the rest from reference TRBV9 and TRBJ1-1, the complete variable domain is DSGVTQTPKHLITATGQRVTLRCSPRSGDLSVYWYQQSLDQGLQFLIQYYNGEERAKGNILERFSAQQFPDLHSELNLSSLELGDSALYFCASSVERNTEAFFGQGTRLTVV.

The table lists this clonotype with a count of one. CDR3 nucleotide sequence: TGTGCCTGGAGTGTACAGGAGAACACTGAAGCTTTCTTT. Its translation: CAWSVQENTEAFF. The V and J genes are TRBV30 and TRBJ1-1; maybe TRBD1 (5 bases). CDR1 GTSNPN and CDR2 SVGIG come from the germline V gene (reference sequence). The CDR3 sequence is 13 residues long. The V end lost 0 bases, the J end lost 1 base, and 6 bases lay between the germline ends. Combining the CDR3 with reference TRBV30 and TRBJ1-1 gives the whole variable domain SQTIHQWPATLVQPVGSPLSLECTVEGTSNPNLYWYRQAAGRGLQLLFYSVGIGQISSEVPQNLSASRPQDRQFILSSKKLLLSDSGFYLCAWSVQENTEAFFGQGTRLTVV.

V gene TRBV13 combines with J gene TRBJ2-1, with TRBD2 matching over 11 bases. Germline V gene lookup returns CDR1 PRHDT and CDR2 FYEKMQ (reference sequence). The CDR3 extends over 24 amino acids. The junction had 26 bases not matched to a gene; V was cut back by 0 bases and J by 4 bases. The CDR3 sequence is CASSLGGPRGPRTSGRIFYNEQFF. CDR3 DNA: TGTGCCAGCAGCTTAGGGGGGCCCAGGGGGCCAAGGACTAGCGGGCGAATATTTTACAATGAGCAGTTCTTC. Combining the CDR3 with reference TRBV13 and TRBJ2-1 gives the whole variable domain AAGVIQSPRHLIKEKRETATLKCYPIPRHDTVYWYQQGPGQDPQFLISFYEKMQSDKGSIPDRFSAQQFSDYHSELNMSSLELGDSALYFCASSLGGPRGPRTSGRIFYNEQFFGPGTRLTVL.

This clonotype was seen a few times. The rearrangement uses TRBV7-9 and TRBJ2-6; TRBD1 aligns across 8 bases. From germline, CDR1 is SEHNR and CDR2 FQNEAQ (reference sequence). The CDR3 covers 17 residues. The V segment lost 10 bases and the J segment 1 base; nucleotides outside the gene matches: 12. For the CDR3, the DNA is TGTGCCACTGTATCGACAGGGGAACTGTCTGGGGCCAACGTCCTGACTTTC. Its translation is CATVSTGELSGANVLTF.

V usage is TRBV10-3 and J usage is TRBJ2-3, with D possibly TRBD1 on 5 matching bases. The CDR3 consists of 14 residues. From germline, CDR1 is ENHRY and CDR2 SYGVKD. V gave up 0 bases and J gave up 6 bases, with 10 bases separating them. This CDR3 reads CAISESNRGDTQYF. Here the CDR3 DNA reads TGTGCCATCAGTGAGTCGAATAGGGGCGATACGCAGTATTTT.